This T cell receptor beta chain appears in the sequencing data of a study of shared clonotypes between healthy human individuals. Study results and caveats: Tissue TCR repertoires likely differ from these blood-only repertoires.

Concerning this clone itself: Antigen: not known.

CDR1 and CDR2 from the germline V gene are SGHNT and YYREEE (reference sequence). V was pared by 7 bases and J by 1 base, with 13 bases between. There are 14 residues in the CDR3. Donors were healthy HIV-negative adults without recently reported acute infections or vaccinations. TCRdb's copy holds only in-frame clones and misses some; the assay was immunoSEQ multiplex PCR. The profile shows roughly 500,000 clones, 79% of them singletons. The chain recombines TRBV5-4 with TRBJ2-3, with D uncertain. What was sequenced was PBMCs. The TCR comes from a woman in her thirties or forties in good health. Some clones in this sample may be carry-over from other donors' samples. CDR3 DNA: TGTGCCAGCGGCGAAAGAGAGGGCACAGATACGCAGTATTTT. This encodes CASGEREGTDTQYF.